Included here is one T cell receptor beta chain sequence, with context. What it recognizes is unknown. The data are from a study of cytomegalovirus exposure and HLA in healthy donors. For the study at large: Previous work identified roughly 110 million unique TCR beta sequences from about 179 million T cells.

Study-level points and caveats: Previously analyzed data showed that most TCR beta V segments were productive at a frequency of about 87% or about 30%.

Researchers ran the PCR with 60 Vbeta and 13 Jbeta primers. Libraries were prepared by immunoSEQ multiplex PCR; TCRdb keeps only in-frame clonotypes and omits some of them. This repertoire includes around 70,000 clones. Germline CDR1 and CDR2: SQVTM and ANQGSEA. The CDR3 sequence is 15 residues long. The V end was cut by 5 bases, the J end by 1 base, with 17 bases between. The sample was PBMCs. The chain is built from TRBV29-1 and TRBJ1-1; possibly TRBD1 for D (6 bases). This clonotype was sampled from a man aged 40-49 years in good health and CMV-seronegative. As DNA, the CDR3 is TGCAGCGTTCAGTATCGCTACAGGGCGAACACTGAAGCTTTCTTT. It specifies CSVQYRYRANTEAFF.